These T cell receptor beta chains were read from a single sample in a study of T cell responses to AZD1222 COVID-19 vaccine. TCRdb's table, derived via immunoSEQ multiplex PCR, lists solely in-frame clones and lacks some. The repertoire consists of around 70,000 clones, with more than 70% occurring once and the leading ten covering more than 4.5%. The sequences come from peripheral blood, collected 28 days after the second dose of the MenACWY control vaccine. These receptors were taken from an adult who received the MenACWY meningococcal vaccine as a control. CDR3s include the opening cysteine and the closing phenylalanine or tryptophan. The order of the fields is J gene, V gene, clone size, D gene, CDR3 DNA, CDR3 protein. D genes are given only for firm matches. Rows give clone size only sometimes, using once, few, many, or a class for an expanded clone.

>TRBJ1-1|TRBV19|once|.
TGTGCCAGTAGTACCGGACAGAACCAAGCTTTCTTT
CASSTGQNQAFF
>TRBJ2-1|TRBV6-5|once|TRBD2
TGTGCCAGCAGTTACCAGGCGCTAGCGGGAGGCAATGAGCAGTTCTTC
CASSYQALAGGNEQFF
>TRBJ2-6|TRBV6-2/TRBV6-3|.|.
TGTGCCAGCAGTTACGGTGGGGAATCTGGGGCCAACGTCCTGACTTTC
CASSYGGESGANVLTF
>TRBJ1-1|TRBV19|.|.
TGTGCCAGTATGAGAACTGAAGCTTTCTTT
CASMRTEAFF
>TRBJ2-7|TRBV11-3|.|.
TGTGCCAGCAGCTGGGATTACGAGCAGTACTTC
CASSWDYEQYF
>TRBJ1-5|TRBV10-3|.|.
TGTGCCATCAGTGAGGGGCCCAATCAGCCCCAGCATTTT
CAISEGPNQPQHF
>TRBJ2-3|TRBV5-1|.|TRBD1
TGCGCCAGCAGTCCCGGGACAGGGTTCGGCACAGATACGCAGTATTTT
CASSPGTGFGTDTQYF
>TRBJ1-1|TRBV4-3|.|.
TGCGCCAGCAGCCAAGATCTTGAAGCCGTGAACACTGAAGCTTTCTTT
CASSQDLEAVNTEAFF
>TRBJ2-2|TRBV5-1|.|.
TGCGCCAGCAGCTTGGGGGTGCCCCTCTACACCGGGGAGCTGTTTTTT
CASSLGVPLYTGELFF
>TRBJ1-2|TRBV19|.|TRBD1
TGTGCCAGCAGGACGGGGACAGGGAAATATAACTATGGCTACACCTTC
CASRTGTGKYNYGYTF
>TRBJ1-1|TRBV19|few|.
TGTGCCAGTAGTAATCATGAAGCTTTCTTT
CASSNHEAFF
>TRBJ2-3|TRBV19|.|TRBD2
TGTGCCAGTAGTATTGGGGCGGGGGGGAGTCAAGATACGCAGTATTTT
CASSIGAGGSQDTQYF
>TRBJ1-4|TRBV28|.|.
TGTGCCAGCAGTCTTACACCTGAAAAACTGTTTTTT
CASSLTPEKLFF
>TRBJ1-2|TRBV28|.|.
TGTGCCAGCAGACCCGGGGGGGGGTATGGCTACACCTTC
CASRPGGGYGYTF
>TRBJ2-1|TRBV7-7|.|TRBD2
TGTGCCAGCAGCTTAACTAGCGGGGGGAGTAATGAGCAGTTCTTC
CASSLTSGGSNEQFF
>TRBJ1-5|TRBV3-1/TRBV3-2|.|.
TGTGCCAGCAGCCAAGGGCGGGTTCAGCCCCAGCATTTT
CASSQGRVQPQHF
>TRBJ2-1|TRBV19|.|TRBD1
TGTGCCAGTAGTAACCAGGGGGCGCGGAATGAGCAGTTCTTC
CASSNQGARNEQFF
>TRBJ2-1|TRBV18|.|.
TGTGCCAGCTCACGGTGGGACCGGGCGAATGAGCAGTTCTTC
CASSRWDRANEQFF
>TRBJ2-7|TRBV3-1/TRBV3-2|.|TRBD2
TGTGCCAGCAGCCAAGAGGGGGGGAACTACGAGCAGTACTTC
CASSQEGGNYEQYF
>TRBJ1-4|TRBV4-3|once|TRBD1
TGCGCCAGCAGCCAAGGGGACAGGGGGAACGAAAAACTGTTTTTT
CASSQGDRGNEKLFF
>TRBJ2-2|TRBV19|.|TRBD2
TGTGCCAGTAGTATAGTCCGCGGGGGGGCCGGCACCGGGGAGCTGTTTTTT
CASSIVRGGAGTGELFF
>TRBJ2-1|TRBV6-5|.|.
TGTGCCAGCAGTCAGGTGTACAATGAGCAGTTCTTC
CASSQVYNEQFF
>TRBJ2-3|TRBV4-1|.|.
TGCGCCAGCAGCCAAGGGCAGGGTGCGTCTGATACGCAGTATTTT
CASSQGQGASDTQYF
>TRBJ1-5|TRBV3-1/TRBV3-2|.|TRBD1
TGTGCCAGCAGCCAAGTCGGGACAGGGAATCAGCCCCAGCATTTT
CASSQVGTGNQPQHF
>TRBJ2-5|TRBV7-6|.|TRBD2
TGTGCCAGCAGCTCCGGGACTAGCGGGGGGGTACAAGAGACCCAGTACTTC
CASSSGTSGGVQETQYF
>TRBJ1-5|TRBV10-3|.|.
TGTGCCATCAGTGAGTCGAGGCAGCCGTTAAGCAATCAGCCCCAGCATTTT
CAISESRQPLSNQPQHF
>TRBJ2-7|TRBV9|.|TRBD1
TGTGCCAGCAGCGTAGAGGGACAGGGAGGTAGGGAGCAGTACTTC
CASSVEGQGGREQYF
>TRBJ1-5|TRBV19|.|.
TGTGCCAGTAGTATAGCCCCACCAACAGGGAATAGTCAGCCCCAGCATTTT
CASSIAPPTGNSQPQHF
>TRBJ2-5|TRBV7-9|.|.
TGTGCCAGCAGCCAGGGGGGAGAGACCCAGTACTTC
CASSQGGETQYF
>TRBJ2-5|TRBV7-6|.|.
TGTGCCAGCAGCTTAGGTGGAACAGGGGAGGGCGAGACCCAGTACTTC
CASSLGGTGEGETQYF
>TRBJ2-3|TRBV6-4|.|.
TGTGCCAGCAGAAGCCAGGGGAGCACAGATACGCAGTATTTT
CASRSQGSTDTQYF
>TRBJ1-4|TRBV6-5|.|TRBD1
TGTGCCAGCAGTTACGGGACAGATAATGAAAAACTGTTTTTT
CASSYGTDNEKLFF
>TRBJ1-5|TRBV6-2/TRBV6-3|.|.
TGTGCCAGCAGTTACTCGAAGCTCCAGAGAGCGTATAGCAATCAGCCCCAGCATTTT
CASSYSKLQRAYSNQPQHF
>TRBJ2-1|TRBV11-2|.|TRBD2
TGTGCCAGCAGCTTCCGCCCGGAGGCGGGGGTCAATGAGCAGTTCTTC
CASSFRPEAGVNEQFF